These T cell receptor beta chains were read from a single sample in a study of T cell responses to AZD1222 COVID-19 vaccine. TCRdb keeps only in-frame clones here, not all; method: immunoSEQ multiplex PCR. The repertoire consists of around 110,000 clones, with roughly 85% occurring once and the leading ten covering roughly 4%. The sequences come from peripheral blood, collected on day 0 of MenACWY control vaccination. These receptors came from an adult in good health. Each CDR3 is given without its conserved first and last residue. D genes are given only for firm matches.

TRBJ1-4 NA TRBV6-5 ASSFDRGEKLF
TRBJ1-5 NA TRBV10-3 ATGREGNQPQH
TRBJ1-5 NA TRBV27 ASSTDRTRQPQH
TRBJ1-2 NA TRBV5-4 ASSSWGLYGYT
TRBJ2-3 NA TRBV7-3 ASSLDWGTDTQY
TRBJ1-4 NA TRBV30 AWSVPQGIGAANEKLF
TRBJ1-2 NA TRBV6-6 ASSPDRTESYT
TRBJ1-2 TRBD1 TRBV29-1 SVAGGQGIDYGYT
TRBJ1-2 TRBD1 TRBV4-3 ASSQDRGYGYT
TRBJ2-7 NA TRBV7-9 ASSFSPNRAYEQY